This TCR beta chain was found in a study of blood T cell repertoires in COVID-19. In the study overall: COVID-19 samples collected from the United States, Italy and Spain covered acute and convalescent phases. PBMCs, B-cell-depleted T cells, or T cells were the source of the cDNA or gDNA that made up the material.

The CDR3 sequence is 14 residues long. V shed 0 bases and J shed 1 base, with 7 bases lying between them. CDR1 SGDLS and CDR2 YYNGEE come from the germline V gene. In the original workflow: Amplified reference gene primers provided the basis for estimating nucleated cell counts. Profiling relied on immunoSEQ multiplex PCR, and the TCRdb table lists in-frame clones only, not all of them. That table supplies the V and J calls and clone size; D and trimming were determined from the DNA. In the table there are around 150,000 clones, under 80% of which are singletons. Material for sequencing was peripheral blood. The chain has TRBV9 and TRBJ1-1; D remains ambiguous. The TCR sequence derives from a man in his 60s with acute or convalescent COVID-19. Here the CDR3 DNA reads TGTGCCAGCAGCGTAGAACCCGGGAACACTGAAGCTTTCTTT. Its translation is CASSVEPGNTEAFF.